The TCR beta chain described here comes from a study of blood T cell repertoires in COVID-19. Study-wide context: T cells, B-cell-depleted T cells, or PBMCs supplied cDNA or gDNA.

Clones were sequenced by immunoSEQ multiplex PCR, and TCRdb holds only the in-frame ones, with some missing. The profile shows hundreds of thousands of clones, approximately 90% of them singletons. Germline V gene sequence: CDR1 SGHAT, CDR2 FQNNGV. V shed 5 bases and J 4 bases; nucleotides not matched to a gene: 9. The CDR3 length is 16 residues. The chain recombines TRBV11-2 with TRBJ2-1; 9 positions agree with TRBD1. Sequences were obtained from peripheral blood. The source of this sequence is a man in his late teens or twenties with active or convalescent COVID-19. Here the CDR3 DNA reads TGTGCCAGCAGCCCCCTGGGACAGGGATTATACAATGAGCAGTTCTTC. Its translation: CASSPLGQGLYNEQFF.